This entry concerns a single T cell receptor beta chain. The antigen remains unidentified. This sample was taken from a study of radiotherapy plus CTLA-4 blockade in lung cancer. In the study overall: Among all patients, 18% showed objective responses, while roughly 31% had disease control. The study, taken as a whole, reports: Among reported predictors of response, early blood T cell clone dynamics with interferon-beta performed best. Peripheral blood showed expansion of tumor-derived TCR clones after radiotherapy and ipilimumab.

The method was immunoSEQ multiplex PCR; TCRdb's version includes in-frame clones alone and lacks a portion of them. This table holds around 91,000 clones, 88% found once. With 5 bases clipped from V and 6 bases from J, the junction kept 5 bases outside the gene matches. This CDR3 region has 14 residues. Germline V gene sequence: CDR1 SGHRS, CDR2 YFSETQ. This TCR came from a human donor with non-small cell lung cancer that progressed on radiotherapy plus ipilimumab. The rearrangement links TRBV5-1 to TRBJ1-6, with 7 bases matching TRBD1. This specimen was peripheral blood, taken from a patient treated with radiotherapy plus ipilimumab. The CDR3 is CASSFDRANSPLHF. The CDR3 DNA is TGCGCCAGCAGTTTTGACAGGGCTAATTCACCCCTCCACTTT.